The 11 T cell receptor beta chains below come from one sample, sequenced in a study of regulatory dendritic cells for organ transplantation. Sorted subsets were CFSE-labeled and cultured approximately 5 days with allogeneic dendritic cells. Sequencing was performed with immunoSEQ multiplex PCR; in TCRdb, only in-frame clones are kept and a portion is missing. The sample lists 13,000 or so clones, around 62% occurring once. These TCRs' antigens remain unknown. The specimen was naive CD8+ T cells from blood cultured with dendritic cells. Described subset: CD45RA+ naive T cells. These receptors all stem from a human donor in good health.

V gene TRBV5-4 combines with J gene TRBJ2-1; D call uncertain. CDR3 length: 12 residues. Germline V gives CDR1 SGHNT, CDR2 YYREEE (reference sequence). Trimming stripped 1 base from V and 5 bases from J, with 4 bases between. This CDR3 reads CASSLSNNEQFF. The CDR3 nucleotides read TGTGCCAGCAGCTTGTCAAACAATGAGCAGTTCTTC.

CDR3 in DNA: TGTGCCAGCAGCACTGACGAGGGACTCAACTATGGCTACACCTTC. It translates to CASSTDEGLNYGYTF. The rearrangement joins TRBV11-3 to TRBJ1-2; D is possibly TRBD1 (5 bases). With 5 bases removed from V and 2 bases from J, the gap between germline ends came to 15 bases. Germline V gene lookup returns CDR1 SGHNT and CDR2 YENEEA. The CDR3 covers 15 residues.

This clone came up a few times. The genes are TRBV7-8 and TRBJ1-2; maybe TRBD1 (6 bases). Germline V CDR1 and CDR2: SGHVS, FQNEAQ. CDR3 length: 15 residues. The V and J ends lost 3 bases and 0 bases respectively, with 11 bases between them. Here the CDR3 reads CASSFLGGSNYGYTF. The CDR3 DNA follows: TGTGCCAGCAGCTTTTTAGGGGGATCTAACTATGGCTACACCTTC.

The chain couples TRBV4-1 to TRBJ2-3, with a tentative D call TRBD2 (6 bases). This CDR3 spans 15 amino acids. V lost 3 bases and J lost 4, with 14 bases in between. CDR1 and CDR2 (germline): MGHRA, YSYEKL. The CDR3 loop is CASSQAGPGPDTQYF. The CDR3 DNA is TGCGCCAGCAGCCAGGCGGGGCCGGGGCCAGATACGCAGTATTTT.

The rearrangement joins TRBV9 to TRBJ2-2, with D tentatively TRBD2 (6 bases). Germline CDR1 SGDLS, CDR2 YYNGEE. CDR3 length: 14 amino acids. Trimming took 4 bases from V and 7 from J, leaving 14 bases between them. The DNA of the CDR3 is TGTGCCAGCAGCTCGTCTAGCGAAGGCGGGGAGCTGTTTTTT. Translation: CASSSSSEGGELFF. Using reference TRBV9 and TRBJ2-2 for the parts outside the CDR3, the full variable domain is DSGVTQTPKHLITATGQRVTLRCSPRSGDLSVYWYQQSLDQGLQFLIQYYNGEERAKGNILERFSAQQFPDLHSELNLSSLELGDSALYFCASSSSSEGGELFFGEGSRLTVL.

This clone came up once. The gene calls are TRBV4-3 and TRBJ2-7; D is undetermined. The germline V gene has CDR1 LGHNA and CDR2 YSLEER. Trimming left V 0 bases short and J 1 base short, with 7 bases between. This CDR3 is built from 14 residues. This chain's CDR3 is CASSQDYSSYEQYF. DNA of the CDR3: TGCGCCAGCAGCCAAGATTACAGTTCCTACGAGCAGTACTTC.

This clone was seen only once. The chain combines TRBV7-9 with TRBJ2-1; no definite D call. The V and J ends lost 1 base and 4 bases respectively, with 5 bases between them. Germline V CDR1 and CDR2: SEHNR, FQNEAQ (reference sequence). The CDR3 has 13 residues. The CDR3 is CASSLVSYNEQFF. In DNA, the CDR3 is TGTGCCAGCAGCTTAGTATCTTACAATGAGCAGTTCTTC.

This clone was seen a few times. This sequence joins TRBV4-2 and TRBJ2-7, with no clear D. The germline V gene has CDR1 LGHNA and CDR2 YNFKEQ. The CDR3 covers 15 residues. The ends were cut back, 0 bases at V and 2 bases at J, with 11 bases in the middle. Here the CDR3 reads CASSQDWSAPYEQYF. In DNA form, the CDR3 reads TGTGCCAGCAGCCAAGATTGGTCCGCGCCCTACGAGCAGTACTTC.

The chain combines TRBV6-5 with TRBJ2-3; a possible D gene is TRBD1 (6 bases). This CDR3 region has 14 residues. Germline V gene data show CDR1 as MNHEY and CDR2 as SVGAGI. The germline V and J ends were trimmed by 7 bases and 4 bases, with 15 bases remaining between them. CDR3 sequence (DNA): TGTGCCAGCACCAAGGGGGTAACGGCAGATACGCAGTATTTT. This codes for CASTKGVTADTQYF.

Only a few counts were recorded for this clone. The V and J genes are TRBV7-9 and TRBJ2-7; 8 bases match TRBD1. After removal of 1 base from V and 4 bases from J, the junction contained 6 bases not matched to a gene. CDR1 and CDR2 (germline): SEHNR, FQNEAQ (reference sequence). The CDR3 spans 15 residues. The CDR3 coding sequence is TGTGCCAGCAGCTTAGTTTCGCGACAGGGGTACGAGCAGTACTTC. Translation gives CASSLVSRQGYEQYF.

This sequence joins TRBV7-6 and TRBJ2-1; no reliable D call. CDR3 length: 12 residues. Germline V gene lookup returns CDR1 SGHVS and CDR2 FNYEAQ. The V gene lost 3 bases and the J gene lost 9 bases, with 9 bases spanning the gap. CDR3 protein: CASSLSVSEQFF. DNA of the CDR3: TGTGCCAGCAGCTTGTCCGTGTCTGAGCAGTTCTTC.